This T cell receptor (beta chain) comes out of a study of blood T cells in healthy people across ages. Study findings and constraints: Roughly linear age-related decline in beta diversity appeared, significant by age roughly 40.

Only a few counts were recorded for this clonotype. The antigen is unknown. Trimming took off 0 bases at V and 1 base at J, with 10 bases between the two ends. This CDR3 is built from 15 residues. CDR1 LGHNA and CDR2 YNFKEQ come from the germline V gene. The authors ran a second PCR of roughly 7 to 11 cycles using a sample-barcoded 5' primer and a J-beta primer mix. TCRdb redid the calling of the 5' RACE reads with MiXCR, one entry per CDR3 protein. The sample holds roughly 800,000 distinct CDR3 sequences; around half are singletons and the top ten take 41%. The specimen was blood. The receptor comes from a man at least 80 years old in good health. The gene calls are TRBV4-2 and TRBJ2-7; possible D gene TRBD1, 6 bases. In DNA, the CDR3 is TGTGCCAGCAGCCAAGAACAGGGCGGATCCTACGAGCAGTACTTC. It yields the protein CASSQEQGGSYEQYF.